These T cell receptor beta chains were read from a single sample in a study of regulatory T cells in long-lasting Graves disease. TCRdb recomputed calls from the multiplex PCR reads with MiXCR, one row per CDR3 protein. The sample shows about 660,000 distinct CDR3 sequences, 25% to 35% of them seen only once. The material was peripheral blood mononuclear cells (PBMCs), obtained when the disease was refractory, from a patient treated with antithyroid drugs. The source is a female donor with Graves disease. The CDR3 runs from the conserved cysteine through the conserved F or W. Each record gives: V gene, D gene, J gene, clone size, CDR3 DNA, CDR3 protein. A D gene is named only where the DNA matches it firmly. Size tells how often a clone was seen (once, few, many) or the class of an expanded clone, and some rows leave it out.

TRBV14	.	TRBJ1-2	many	TGTGCCAGCAGCCCGGGAGTGGGATCTGGGAACCATGGCTACACCTTC	CASSPGVGSGNHGYTF
TRBV29-1	TRBD1	TRBJ2-7	.	TGCAGCGTTGTGGACAGGGACGAGCAGTACTTC	CSVVDRDEQYF
TRBV20-1	.	TRBJ2-7	few	TGCAGTGCCCTAGACAGGGGAGATAGCGGGCTCTACGAGCAGTACTTC	CSALDRGDSGLYEQYF
TRBV27	.	TRBJ1-2	few	TGTGCCAGCAGTAATCACAAACAGGACCCTACGGTGGGCTACACCTTC	CASSNHKQDPTVGYTF
TRBV20-1	.	TRBJ1-4	.	TGCAGTGCTAGAAGCCTCGGGACGCAAAAACTGTTTTTT	CSARSLGTQKLFF
TRBV20-1	.	TRBJ1-1	.	TGCAGTGCTAGAGCCGGGGGGGGATACCCTGAAGCTTTCTTT	CSARAGGGYPEAFF
TRBV6-1	TRBD1	TRBJ2-7	.	TGTGCCAGCGGACAGGGGTACGAGCAGTACTTC	CASGQGYEQYF
TRBV6-1	TRBD1	TRBJ1-1	few	TGTGCCAGCAGTCGGACAGGGGGCTATGGTGAAGCTTTCTTT	CASSRTGGYGEAFF
TRBV7-9	.	TRBJ1-2	.	TGTGCCAGCAGTTATCAGGAGGGAGCTAACTATGGCTACACCTTC	CASSYQEGANYGYTF
TRBV25-1	TRBD1	TRBJ1-5	.	TGTGCCAGCAGTGAATTGGACAGGGCTCAGCCCCAGCATTTT	CASSELDRAQPQHF
TRBV28	.	TRBJ1-3	few	TGTGCCAGCAGTCTGAAAGCCGGCTCTGGAAACACCATATATTTT	CASSLKAGSGNTIYF